This TCR beta chain was profiled in a study of human T cells and chemical hapten exposure. Each cDNA molecule in the library carried unique molecular identifiers. TCRdb used MiXCR to reprocess the RACE reads, holding one entry per CDR3 protein. The sample holds 330,000 or so distinct CDR3 sequences; just under 6.5% are singletons and the top ten take around 6.1%. This clonotype occurred many times. The sample's time point: patch test 2, 6 weeks after DPC sensitization. Treatment meaning: therapeutic diphenylcyclopropenone sensitization with weekly scalp DPC. The V end was cut by 7 bases, the J end by 0 bases, with 16 bases between. The CDR3 extends over 16 amino acids.

The V and J genes are TRBV12-3 or TRBV12-4 and TRBJ2-1; D perhaps matches TRBD1 (5 bases). The source was whole blood, collected in connection with sensitization to the hapten diphenylcyclopropenone (DPC). This sequence originates from a woman between 18 and 30 years old with alopecia areata. Some clones in this sample may be carry-over from other donors' samples. The CDR3 DNA reads as TGTGCCAGCAATGGGGCTACCGTAAGCTCCTACAATGAGCAGTTCTTC. Amino acids: CASNGATVSSYNEQFF.